Listed below are T cell receptor beta chains from one sample, sequenced in a study of blood T cells in healthy people across ages. Each CDR3 protein is one row after TCRdb ran MiXCR on the 5' RACE reads. The sample shows hundreds of thousands of distinct CDR3 sequences, 40% to 45% of them seen only once. Material for sequencing was blood. Receptors were obtained from a man of 80 years or more in good health. Both conserved end residues are trimmed from each CDR3. Size tells how often a clone was seen (once, few, many) or the class of an expanded clone, and some rows leave it out.

V	size	length	J	CDR3
TRBV3-1	-	14	TRBJ2-2	ASSPWTGSGTGELF
TRBV12-3/TRBV12-4	-	11	TRBJ1-6	ASSAQGGSPLH
TRBV4-1	few	13	TRBJ2-7	ASSQAAGTPYEQY
TRBV5-1	few	13	TRBJ2-1	ASNPLLGDSNEQF
TRBV11-3	-	12	TRBJ2-2	ASSPRQGGGELF
TRBV10-3	few	10	TRBJ2-7	AIRSGSYEQY
TRBV3-1	many	15	TRBJ2-1	ASSQDHRLAGVNEQF
TRBV4-3	once	12	TRBJ2-1	ASSQASAYNEQF
TRBV20-1	-	14	TRBJ2-5	SARDLTGVCRETQY
TRBV20-1	-	10	TRBJ2-7	SAKPGLYEQY
TRBV10-3	few	11	TRBJ2-1	AISDDGSNEQF
TRBV6-5	-	12	TRBJ2-7	ASRLRQISYEQY
TRBV3-1	-	14	TRBJ2-3	ASSRFSGGVADTQY
TRBV10-1	few	15	TRBJ2-3	ASSESATGRGADTQY
TRBV6-5	-	16	TRBJ2-5	ASSSPHRQRQGGETQY
TRBV5-4	once	13	TRBJ2-5	ASSGGTSGFNEQY
TRBV20-1	-	15	TRBJ2-7	SASYLASGSKFSEQY
TRBV11-2	-	13	TRBJ2-2	ASSLDPGPLGELF
TRBV10-3	few	12	TRBJ2-1	AISKLAGYNEQF
TRBV12-5	-	13	TRBJ2-3	ASGQGQGYSDTQY
TRBV29-1	-	10	TRBJ2-5	SAKVLQETQY
TRBV18	-	13	TRBJ2-7	ASSPPEGGPSQQY
TRBV28	-	11	TRBJ2-7	ASSTSVRREQY